This T cell receptor (beta chain) was observed in a study of post-analysis software for immune sequencing data. The study, taken as a whole, reports: About 5 TRBV segments (TRBV5-6, TRBV5-1 and TRBV20-1 among them) occurred more frequently in patients than in controls.

Per germline, CDR1 SNHLY and CDR2 FYNNEI. The germline V and J ends were trimmed by 0 bases and 3 bases, with 14 bases remaining between them. The CDR3 runs 16 residues. Regarding this clonotype: Its specificity is unknown.

Prepared libraries of TCR beta cDNA carried unique molecular identifiers. TCRdb ran MiXCR on the PCR reads and lists one entry per CDR3 protein. The data contain fewer than 900,000 distinct CDR3 sequences, roughly 50% of them seen just once; the ten biggest clones take up around 4.7%. The chain links TRBV2 to TRBJ1-2; a weak D match, TRBD1 (5 bases). This TCR came from a girl between 5 and 17 years old with multiple sclerosis. Sequenced sample: blood. CDR3 coding DNA: TGTGCCAGCAGTGAAGCGCGGGACTCTGGGTACTATGGCTACACCTTC. Encoded protein: CASSEARDSGYYGYTF.